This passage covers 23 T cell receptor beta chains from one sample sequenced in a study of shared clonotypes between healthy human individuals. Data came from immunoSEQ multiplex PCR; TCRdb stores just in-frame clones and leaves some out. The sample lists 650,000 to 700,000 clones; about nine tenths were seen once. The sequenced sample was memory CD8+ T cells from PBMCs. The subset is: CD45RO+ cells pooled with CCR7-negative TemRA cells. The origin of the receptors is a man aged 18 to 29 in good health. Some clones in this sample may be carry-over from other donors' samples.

The CDR3 bases are TGTGCCACCAGCAGAGTTGCAGAGCTGAACACTGAAGCTTTCTTT. Amino acids: CATSRVAELNTEAFF. This chain links TRBV15 with TRBJ1-1; D gene unclear. Trimming stripped 1 base from V and 0 bases from J, with 9 bases between. CDR1 and CDR2 (germline): LNHNV, YYDKDF (reference sequence). CDR3 length equals 15 residues. Variable domain in full (rest from reference TRBV15 and TRBJ1-1): DAMVIQNPRYQVTQFGKPVTLSCSQTLNHNVMYWYQQKSSQAPKLLFHYYDKDFNNEADTPDNFQSRRPNTSFCFLDIRSPGLGDTAMYLCATSRVAELNTEAFFGQGTRLTVV.

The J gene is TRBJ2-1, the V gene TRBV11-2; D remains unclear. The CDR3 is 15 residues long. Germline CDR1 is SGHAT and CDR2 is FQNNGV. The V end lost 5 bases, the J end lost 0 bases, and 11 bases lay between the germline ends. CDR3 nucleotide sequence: TGTGCCAGCAGCCATGACGTAAGCTCCTACAATGAGCAGTTCTTC. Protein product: CASSHDVSSYNEQFF.

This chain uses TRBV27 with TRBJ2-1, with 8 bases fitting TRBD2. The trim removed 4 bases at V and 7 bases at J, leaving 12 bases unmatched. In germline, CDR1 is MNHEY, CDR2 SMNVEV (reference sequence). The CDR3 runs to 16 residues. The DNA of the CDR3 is TGTGCCAGCAGTTCCCCAGCGGGAGCTTCTATTAATGAGCAGTTCTTC. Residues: CASSSPAGASINEQFF.

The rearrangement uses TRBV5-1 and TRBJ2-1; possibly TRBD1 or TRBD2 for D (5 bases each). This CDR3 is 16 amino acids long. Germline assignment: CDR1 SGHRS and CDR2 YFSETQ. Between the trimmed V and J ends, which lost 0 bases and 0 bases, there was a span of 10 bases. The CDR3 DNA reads TGCGCCAGCAGCTTGGGAGGGGAAATCTCCTACAATGAGCAGTTCTTC. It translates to CASSLGGEISYNEQFF.

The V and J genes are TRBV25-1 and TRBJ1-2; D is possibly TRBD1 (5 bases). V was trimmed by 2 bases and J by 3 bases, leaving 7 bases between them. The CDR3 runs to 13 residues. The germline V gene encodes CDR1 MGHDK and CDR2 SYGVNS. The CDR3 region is CASSEGAYYGYTF. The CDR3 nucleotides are TGTGCCAGCAGTGAAGGGGCGTACTATGGCTACACCTTC.

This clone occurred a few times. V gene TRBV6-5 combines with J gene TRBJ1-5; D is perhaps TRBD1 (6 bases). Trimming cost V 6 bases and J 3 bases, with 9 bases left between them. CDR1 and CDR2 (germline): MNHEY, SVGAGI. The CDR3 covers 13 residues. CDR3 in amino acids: CASSDRSNQPQHF. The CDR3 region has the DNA TGTGCCAGCAGCGACAGGTCCAATCAGCCCCAGCATTTT.

The CDR3, as DNA: TGTGCCAGCAGTTTCGATAGCGGGAGAGCCACCGGGGAGCTGTTTTTT. Translating it yields CASSFDSGRATGELFF. This chain links TRBV27 with TRBJ2-2; 9 positions match TRBD2. Trimming at V came to 3 bases and at J to 4 bases, leaving 6 bases not matched to a gene. The CDR3 has 16 amino acids. Germline V gene sequence: CDR1 MNHEY, CDR2 SMNVEV (reference sequence).

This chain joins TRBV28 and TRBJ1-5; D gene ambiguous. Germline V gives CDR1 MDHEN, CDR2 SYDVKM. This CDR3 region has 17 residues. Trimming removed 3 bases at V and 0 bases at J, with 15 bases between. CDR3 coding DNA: TGTGCCAGCAGTTTTGACCCCCGGGAGGGTAGCAATCAGCCCCAGCATTTT. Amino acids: CASSFDPREGSNQPQHF.

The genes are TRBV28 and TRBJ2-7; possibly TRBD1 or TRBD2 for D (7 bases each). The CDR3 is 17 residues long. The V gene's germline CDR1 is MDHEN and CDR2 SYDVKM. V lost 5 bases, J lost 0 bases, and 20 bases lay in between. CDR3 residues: CASSLGGGTGDSYEQYF. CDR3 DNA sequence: TGTGCCAGCAGTCTAGGGGGGGGTACAGGGGACTCCTACGAGCAGTACTTC.

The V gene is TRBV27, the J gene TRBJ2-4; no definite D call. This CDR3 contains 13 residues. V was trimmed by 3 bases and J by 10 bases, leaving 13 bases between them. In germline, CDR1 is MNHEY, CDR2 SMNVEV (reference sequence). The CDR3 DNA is TGTGCCAGCAGTTTTGGTGACCCGTCGATTCAGTACTTC. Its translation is CASSFGDPSIQYF.

The CDR3 coding sequence is TGTGCCAGCAGTTACTCGTGGACAGGGTCCGGGGAGCTGTTTTTT. Its translation: CASSYSWTGSGELFF. The chain uses TRBV6-5 and TRBJ2-2; 8 bases align to TRBD1. Germline lookup yields CDR1 MNHEY and CDR2 SVGAGI. CDR3 length equals 15 residues. J was trimmed by 6 bases and V by 0 bases; bases with no gene match: 3.

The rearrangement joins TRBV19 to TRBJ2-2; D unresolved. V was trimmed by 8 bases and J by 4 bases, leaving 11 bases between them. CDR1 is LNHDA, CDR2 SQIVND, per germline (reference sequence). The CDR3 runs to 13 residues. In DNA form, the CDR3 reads TGTGCCAGTGAATTTACCCGCACCGGGGAGCTGTTTTTT. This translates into CASEFTRTGELFF.

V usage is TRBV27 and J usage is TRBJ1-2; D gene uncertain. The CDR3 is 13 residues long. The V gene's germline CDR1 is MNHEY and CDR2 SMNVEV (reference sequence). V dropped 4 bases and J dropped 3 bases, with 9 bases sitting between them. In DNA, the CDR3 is TGTGCCAGCAGTTCGGACGGTTACTATGGCTACACCTTC. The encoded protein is CASSSDGYYGYTF.

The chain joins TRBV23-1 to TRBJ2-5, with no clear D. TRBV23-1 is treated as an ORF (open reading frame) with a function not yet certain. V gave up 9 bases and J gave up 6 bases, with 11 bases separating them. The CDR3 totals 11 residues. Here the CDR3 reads CARSRKKTQYF. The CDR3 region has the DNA TGCGCCAGGTCAAGAAAGAAGACCCAGTACTTC.

The CDR3 coding sequence is TGTGCCAGCAGTTGGGTACAGGGCAATGAGCAGTTCTTC. It translates to CASSWVQGNEQFF. V usage is TRBV6-5 and J usage is TRBJ2-1; D possibly corresponds to TRBD1 (6 bases). Germline V lookup: CDR1 MNHEY, CDR2 SVGAGI. V shed 4 bases and J shed 6 bases, with 10 bases lying between them. CDR3 length: 13 amino acids.

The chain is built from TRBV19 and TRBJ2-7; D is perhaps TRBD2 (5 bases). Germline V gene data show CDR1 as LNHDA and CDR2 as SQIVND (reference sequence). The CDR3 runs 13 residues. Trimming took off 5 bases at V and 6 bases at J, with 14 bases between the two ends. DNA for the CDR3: TGTGCCAGTAGTGAGGGTCCCACACGCGAGCAGTACTTC. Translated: CASSEGPTREQYF.

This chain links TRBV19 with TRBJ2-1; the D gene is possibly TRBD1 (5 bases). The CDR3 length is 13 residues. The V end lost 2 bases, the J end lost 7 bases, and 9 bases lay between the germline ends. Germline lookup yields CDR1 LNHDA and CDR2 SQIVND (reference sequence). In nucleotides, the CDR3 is TGTGCCAGTAGTATACAGGGATTTAATGAGCAGTTCTTC. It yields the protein CASSIQGFNEQFF.

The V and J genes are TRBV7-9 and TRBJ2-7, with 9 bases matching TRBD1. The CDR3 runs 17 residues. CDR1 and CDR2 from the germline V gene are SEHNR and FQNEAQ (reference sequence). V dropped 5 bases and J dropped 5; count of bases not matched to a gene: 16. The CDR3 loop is CASSQTLTGGISDEQYF. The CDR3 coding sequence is TGTGCCAGCAGCCAAACGCTGACAGGGGGAATATCTGACGAGCAGTACTTC.

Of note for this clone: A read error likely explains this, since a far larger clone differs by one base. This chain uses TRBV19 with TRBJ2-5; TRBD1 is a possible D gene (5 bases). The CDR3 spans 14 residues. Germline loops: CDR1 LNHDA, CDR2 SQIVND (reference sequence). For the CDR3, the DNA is TGTGCCAGTAGTGCAGACAGTTTCCAAGAGGCCCAGTACTTC. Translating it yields CASSADSFQEAQYF.

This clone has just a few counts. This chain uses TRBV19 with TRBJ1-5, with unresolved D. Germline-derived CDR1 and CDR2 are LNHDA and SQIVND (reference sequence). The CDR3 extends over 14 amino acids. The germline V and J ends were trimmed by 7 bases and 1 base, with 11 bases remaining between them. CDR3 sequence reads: CASTRLDSNQPQHF. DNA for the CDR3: TGTGCCAGTACCCGACTGGACAGCAATCAGCCCCAGCATTTT.

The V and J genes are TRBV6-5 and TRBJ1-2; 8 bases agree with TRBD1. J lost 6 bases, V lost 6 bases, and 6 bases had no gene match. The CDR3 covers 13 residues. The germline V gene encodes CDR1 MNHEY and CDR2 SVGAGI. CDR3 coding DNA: TGTGCCAGCAGAATCCAGGGGGCGGATGGCTACACCTTC. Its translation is CASRIQGADGYTF.

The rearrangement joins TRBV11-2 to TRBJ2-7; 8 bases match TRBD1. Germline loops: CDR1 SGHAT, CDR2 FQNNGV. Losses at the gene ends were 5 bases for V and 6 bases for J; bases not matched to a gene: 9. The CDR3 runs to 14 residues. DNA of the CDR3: TGTGCCAGCAGCCCCAGGGTGACAGGGGCCGAGCAGTACTTC. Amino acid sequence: CASSPRVTGAEQYF.

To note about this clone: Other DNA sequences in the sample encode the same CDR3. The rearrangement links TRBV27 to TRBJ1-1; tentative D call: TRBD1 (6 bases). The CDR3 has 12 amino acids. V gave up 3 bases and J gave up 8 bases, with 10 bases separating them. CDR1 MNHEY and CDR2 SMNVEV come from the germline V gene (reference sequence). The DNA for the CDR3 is TGTGCCAGCAGTTTGAGGGGGGGGGAAGCTTTCTTT. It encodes CASSLRGGEAFF.